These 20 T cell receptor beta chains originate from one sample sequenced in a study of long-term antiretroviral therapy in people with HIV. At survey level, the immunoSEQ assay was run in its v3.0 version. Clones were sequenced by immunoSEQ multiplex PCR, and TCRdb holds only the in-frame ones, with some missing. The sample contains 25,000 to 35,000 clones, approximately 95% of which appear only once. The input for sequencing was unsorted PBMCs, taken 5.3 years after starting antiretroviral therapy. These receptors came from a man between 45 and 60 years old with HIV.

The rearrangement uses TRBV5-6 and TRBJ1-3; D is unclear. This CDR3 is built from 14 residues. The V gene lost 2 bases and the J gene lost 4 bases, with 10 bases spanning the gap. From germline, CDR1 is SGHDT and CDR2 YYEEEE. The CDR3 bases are TGTGCCAGCAGCTTTAGGGCCCGCGGAAACACCATATATTTT. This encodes CASSFRARGNTIYF.

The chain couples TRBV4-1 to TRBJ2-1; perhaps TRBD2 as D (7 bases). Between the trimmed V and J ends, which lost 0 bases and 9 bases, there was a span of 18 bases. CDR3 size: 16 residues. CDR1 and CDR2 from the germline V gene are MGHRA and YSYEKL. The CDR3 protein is CASSQEFRGAFGEQFF. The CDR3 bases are TGCGCCAGCAGCCAAGAATTTCGGGGGGCTTTTGGTGAGCAGTTCTTC.

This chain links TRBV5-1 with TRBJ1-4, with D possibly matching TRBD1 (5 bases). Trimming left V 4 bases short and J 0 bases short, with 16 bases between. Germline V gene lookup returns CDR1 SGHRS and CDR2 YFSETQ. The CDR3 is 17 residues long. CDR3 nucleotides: TGCGCCAGCAGCCCCGGGACGGCCCCGGCAACTAATGAAAAACTGTTTTTT. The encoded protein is CASSPGTAPATNEKLFF.

The CDR3 DNA reads as TGTGCCAGCAGCTTGAGGAGGGGGCAAGGAAGTCAGCCCCAGCATTTT. Its protein product is CASSLRRGQGSQPQHF. The J gene is TRBJ1-5, the V gene TRBV5-8, with 7 bases matching TRBD1. There are 16 residues in the CDR3. V gave up 1 base and J gave up 6 bases; unmatched junction bases: 10. Germline V gives CDR1 SGHTS, CDR2 YDEGEE.

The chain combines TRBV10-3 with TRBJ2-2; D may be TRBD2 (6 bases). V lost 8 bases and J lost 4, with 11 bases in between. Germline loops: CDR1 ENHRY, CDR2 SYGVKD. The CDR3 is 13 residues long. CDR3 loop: CAIRRETTGELFF. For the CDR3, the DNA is TGTGCCATCCGTCGGGAGACCACCGGGGAGCTGTTTTTT.

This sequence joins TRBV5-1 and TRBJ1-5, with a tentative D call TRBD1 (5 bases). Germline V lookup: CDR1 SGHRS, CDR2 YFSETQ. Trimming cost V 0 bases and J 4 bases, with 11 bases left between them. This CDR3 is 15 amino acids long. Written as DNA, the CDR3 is TGCGCCAGCAGCTTGGAGGGACGAATTAATCAGCCCCAGCATTTT. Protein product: CASSLEGRINQPQHF.

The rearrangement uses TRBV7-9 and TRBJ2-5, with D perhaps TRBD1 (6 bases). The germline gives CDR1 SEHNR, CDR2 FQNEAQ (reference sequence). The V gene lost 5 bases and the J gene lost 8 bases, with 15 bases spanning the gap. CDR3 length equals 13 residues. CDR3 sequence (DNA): TGTGCCAGCAGCCCACAGGGTCTAACTACCCAGTACTTC. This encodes CASSPQGLTTQYF.

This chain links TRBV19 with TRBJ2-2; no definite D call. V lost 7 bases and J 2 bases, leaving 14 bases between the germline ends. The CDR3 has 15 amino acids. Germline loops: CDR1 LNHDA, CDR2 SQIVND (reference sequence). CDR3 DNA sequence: TGTGCCAGTACCCTTGTCCAGCTTAACACCGGGGAGCTGTTTTTT. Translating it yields CASTLVQLNTGELFF.

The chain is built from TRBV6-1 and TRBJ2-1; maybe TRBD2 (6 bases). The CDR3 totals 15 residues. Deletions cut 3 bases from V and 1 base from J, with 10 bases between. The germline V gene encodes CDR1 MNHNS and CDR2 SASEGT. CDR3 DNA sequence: TGTGCCAGCAGTGAGGTCGGGGGATCCTACAATGAGCAGTTCTTC. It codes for CASSEVGGSYNEQFF.

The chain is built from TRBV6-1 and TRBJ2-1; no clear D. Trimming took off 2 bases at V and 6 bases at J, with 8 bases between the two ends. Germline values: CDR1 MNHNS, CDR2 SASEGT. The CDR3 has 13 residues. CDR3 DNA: TGTGCCAGCAGTGAATTAAGCACCAATGAGCAGTTCTTC. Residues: CASSELSTNEQFF.

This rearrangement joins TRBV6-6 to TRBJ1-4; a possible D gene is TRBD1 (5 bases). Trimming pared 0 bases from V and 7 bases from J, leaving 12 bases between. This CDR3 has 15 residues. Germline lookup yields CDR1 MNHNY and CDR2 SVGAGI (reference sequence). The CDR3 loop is CASSYSRGASEKLFF. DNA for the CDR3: TGTGCCAGCAGTTACTCGAGAGGGGCAAGTGAAAAACTGTTTTTT.

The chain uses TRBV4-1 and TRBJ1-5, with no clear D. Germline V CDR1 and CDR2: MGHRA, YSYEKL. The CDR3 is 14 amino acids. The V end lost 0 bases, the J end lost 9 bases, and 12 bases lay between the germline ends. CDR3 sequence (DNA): TGCGCCAGCAGCCAAGAGGCGAGATCTCCGCCCCAGCATTTT. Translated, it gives CASSQEARSPPQHF.

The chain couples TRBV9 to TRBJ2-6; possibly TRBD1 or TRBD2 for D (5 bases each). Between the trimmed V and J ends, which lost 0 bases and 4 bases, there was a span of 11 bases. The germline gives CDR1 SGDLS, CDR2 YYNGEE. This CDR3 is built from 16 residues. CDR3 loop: CASSVGGLAGANVLTF. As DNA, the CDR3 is TGTGCCAGCAGCGTAGGGGGGTTGGCCGGGGCCAACGTCCTGACTTTC.

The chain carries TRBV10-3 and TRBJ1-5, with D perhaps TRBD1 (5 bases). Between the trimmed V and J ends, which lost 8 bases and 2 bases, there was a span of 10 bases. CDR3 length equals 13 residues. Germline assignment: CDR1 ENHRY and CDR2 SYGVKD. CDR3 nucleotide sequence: TGTGCCATCCAGGGTGGACGCAATCAGCCCCAGCATTTT. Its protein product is CAIQGGRNQPQHF.

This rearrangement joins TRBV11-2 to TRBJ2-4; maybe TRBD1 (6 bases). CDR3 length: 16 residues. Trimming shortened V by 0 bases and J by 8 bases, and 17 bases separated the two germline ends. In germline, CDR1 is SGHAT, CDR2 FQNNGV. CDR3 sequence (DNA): TGTGCCAGCAGCTTAGATTTCGGCCCAGGGGAAGACATTCAGTACTTC. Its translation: CASSLDFGPGEDIQYF. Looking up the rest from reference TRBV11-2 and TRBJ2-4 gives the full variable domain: EAGVAQSPRYKIIEKRQSVAFWCNPISGHATLYWYQQILGQGPKLLIQFQNNGVVDDSQLPKDRFSAERLKGVDSTLKIQPAKLEDSAVYLCASSLDFGPGEDIQYFGAGTRLSVL.

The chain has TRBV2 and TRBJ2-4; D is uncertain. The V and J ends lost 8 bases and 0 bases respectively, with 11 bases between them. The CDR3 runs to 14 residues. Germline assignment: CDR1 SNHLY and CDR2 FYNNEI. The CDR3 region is CASLLSLAKNIQYF. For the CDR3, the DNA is TGTGCCAGCTTACTTTCACTAGCCAAAAACATTCAGTACTTC.

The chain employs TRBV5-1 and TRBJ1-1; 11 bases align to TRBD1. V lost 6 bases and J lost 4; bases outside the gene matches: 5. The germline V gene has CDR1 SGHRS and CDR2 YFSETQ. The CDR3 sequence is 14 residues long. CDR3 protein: CASTTGTGGTEAFF. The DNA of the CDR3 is TGCGCCAGCACTACCGGGACAGGGGGCACTGAAGCTTTCTTT.

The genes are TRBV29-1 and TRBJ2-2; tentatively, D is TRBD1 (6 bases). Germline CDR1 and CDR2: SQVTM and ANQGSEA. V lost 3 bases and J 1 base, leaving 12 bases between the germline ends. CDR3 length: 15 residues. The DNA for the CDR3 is TGCAGCGTTGATTGGGGGCTGGGGAACACCGGGGAGCTGTTTTTT. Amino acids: CSVDWGLGNTGELFF.

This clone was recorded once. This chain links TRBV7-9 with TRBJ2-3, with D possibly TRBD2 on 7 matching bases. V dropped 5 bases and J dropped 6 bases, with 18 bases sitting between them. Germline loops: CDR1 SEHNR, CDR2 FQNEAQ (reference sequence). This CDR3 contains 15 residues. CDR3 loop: CASSEGGGLWDTQYF. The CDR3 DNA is TGTGCCAGCAGCGAAGGGGGGGGCCTTTGGGATACGCAGTATTTT.

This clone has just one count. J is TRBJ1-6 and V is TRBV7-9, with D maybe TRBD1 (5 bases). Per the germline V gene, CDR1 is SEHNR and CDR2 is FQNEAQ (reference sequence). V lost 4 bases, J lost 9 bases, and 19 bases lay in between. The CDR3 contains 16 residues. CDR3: CASSSLSGGSTSPLHF. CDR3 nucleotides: TGTGCCAGCAGCTCACTATCCGGGGGTTCGACTTCACCCCTCCACTTT.